The 17 T cell receptor beta chains presented below share a single source sample, sequenced in a study of CD8+ T cells in alopecia areata (dated by TCRdb to about 2018). The sample's treatment or condition label, in plain terms: oral pan-JAK inhibitor, 5-10 mg twice daily. Libraries were made using the immunoSEQ multiplex PCR assay. RNA was extracted from all samples and reverse transcribed into cDNA as template for TCR sequencing. TCRdb took this table from immuneACCESS and kept in-frame rearrangements with V and J called. Such tables lack part of the clones; where checked against another copy, unresolved V genes explain under half of the gap, and the rest is unexplained. Counted in this sample were 210,000 or so clones; under 70% of them appeared once. The leading ten clones occupy 1.2% of the sample. The sample consisted of CD4+ T cells sorted from blood, taken at roughly week 45, from a patient treated with tofacitinib. The receptors originated from a human donor with alopecia areata.

The V call is TRBV19, the J call TRBJ2-5; the D gene is possibly TRBD2 (5 bases). CDR1 LNHDA and CDR2 SQIVND come from the germline V gene (reference sequence). The V gene lost 2 bases and the J gene lost 1 base, with 14 bases spanning the gap. The CDR3 covers 16 residues. CDR3 nucleotides: TGTGCCAGTAGTATAACGGGCGCGACTACCCAAGAGACCCAGTACTTC. It specifies CASSITGATTQETQYF.

This rearrangement joins TRBV27 to TRBJ1-1; TRBD1 is a possible D gene (6 bases). The CDR3 is made up of 14 amino acids. CDR1 is MNHEY, CDR2 SMNVEV, per germline (reference sequence). V shed 3 bases and J shed 1 base, with 9 bases lying between them. This CDR3 is CASSFGTRNTEAFF. The CDR3 coding sequence is TGTGCCAGCAGTTTCGGGACACGGAACACTGAAGCTTTCTTT.

V usage is TRBV10-3 and J usage is TRBJ2-4, with a tentative D call TRBD1 (5 bases). There are 14 residues in the CDR3. Germline-derived CDR1 and CDR2 are ENHRY and SYGVKD. V was cut by 3 bases and J by 6 bases, with 12 bases left in between. The CDR3 sequence: CAISDLGAGNIQYF. CDR3 coding DNA: TGTGCCATCAGTGACTTAGGGGCCGGAAACATTCAGTACTTC.

This clone was detected many times. V gene TRBV19 combines with J gene TRBJ1-5; possible D gene TRBD1, 6 bases. Germline values: CDR1 LNHDA, CDR2 SQIVND (reference sequence). The CDR3 totals 16 residues. The V end lost 7 bases, the J end lost 1 base, and 17 bases lay between the germline ends. The CDR3 coding sequence is TGTGCCAGTACCCCTCAAACGGGGGCGAGCAATCAGCCCCAGCATTTT. Encoded protein: CASTPQTGASNQPQHF.

The DNA of the CDR3 is TGCGCCAGCAGCGGAACATGGGATGGCTACACCTTC. It is translated as CASSGTWDGYTF. V usage is TRBV5-1 and J usage is TRBJ1-2; D gene uncertain. Trimming took 4 bases from V and 6 from J, leaving 10 bases between them. This CDR3 spans 12 amino acids. Germline lookup yields CDR1 SGHRS and CDR2 YFSETQ.

In this sample, this clone turned up a few times. The same CDR3 is also encoded by other DNA sequences in this sample. The rearrangement uses TRBV29-1 and TRBJ1-5; D is unclear. Trimming stripped 4 bases from V and 3 bases from J, with 7 bases between. Per germline, CDR1 SQVTM and CDR2 ANQGSEA. This CDR3 is 12 amino acids long. CDR3 protein: CSVGGLNQPQHF. As DNA, the CDR3 is TGCAGCGTTGGGGGTCTCAATCAGCCCCAGCATTTT.

The chain links TRBV29-1 to TRBJ1-5; D is undetermined. The V end lost 4 bases, the J end lost 10 bases, and 17 bases lay between the germline ends. This CDR3 contains 13 residues. Per germline, CDR1 SQVTM and CDR2 ANQGSEA. CDR3 region: CSVGESGLGPQHF. As DNA, the CDR3 is TGCAGCGTTGGTGAGTCAGGTCTCGGTCCCCAGCATTTT.

This clone was observed a few times. The rearrangement uses TRBV2 and TRBJ2-5; tentatively, D is TRBD2 (7 bases). The J call may be wrong; the DNA end is better matched by TRBJ2-7. CDR1 and CDR2 from the germline V gene are SNHLY and FYNNEI. CDR3 length equals 12 residues. The CDR3: CASSRGGHEQYF. CDR3 nucleotides: TGTGCCAGCAGTAGGGGGGGGCACGAGCAGTACTTC.

Remarks on this clone: Other nucleotide sequences from this sample produce the same CDR3. The chain recombines TRBV29-1 with TRBJ2-1; 8 bases match TRBD1. The CDR3 is made up of 13 amino acids. CDR1 is SQVTM, CDR2 ANQGSEA, per germline. V lost 7 bases and J lost 5; bases outside the gene matches: 7. The CDR3 protein is CSARTGSHNEQFF. For the CDR3, the DNA is TGCAGCGCCCGGACAGGGTCCCACAATGAGCAGTTCTTC.

The chain combines TRBV18 with TRBJ1-4, with unresolved D. The CDR3 spans 13 residues. Germline CDR1 reads KGHSH; CDR2 reads LQKENI. V was shortened by 2 bases and J by 5 bases, with 6 bases between the two germline ends. CDR3 DNA sequence: TGTGCCAGCTCACCAATACAGAATGAAAAACTGTTTTTT. It yields the protein CASSPIQNEKLFF.

The V call is TRBV7-8, the J call TRBJ2-7; D gene unclear. The germline V gene has CDR1 SGHVS and CDR2 FQNEAQ. The V end was cut by 4 bases, the J end by 2 bases, with 3 bases between. CDR3 length: 11 residues. CDR3: CASSSAYEQYF. The CDR3 region has the DNA TGTGCCAGCAGCTCCGCCTACGAGCAGTACTTC.

This clone was detected ten times or more. The CDR3 protein is CATSRTRGGLPTGELFF. Written as DNA, the CDR3 is TGTGCCACCAGCAGGACCCGTGGGGGGCTCCCCACCGGGGAGCTGTTTTTT. The chain couples TRBV15 to TRBJ2-2, with D perhaps assigned TRBD1 or TRBD2 (6 bases each). The CDR3 is made up of 17 amino acids. Trimming cost V 3 bases and J 4 bases, with 18 bases left between them. Germline V gene sequence: CDR1 LNHNV, CDR2 YYDKDF (reference sequence).

The rearrangement links TRBV14 to TRBJ1-1, with TRBD1 matching 8 bases. The CDR3 sequence is 14 residues long. CDR1 and CDR2 (germline): SGHDN, FVKESK. V gave up 4 bases and J gave up 1 base; unmatched junction bases: 2. The CDR3 DNA sequence: TGTGCCAGCAGCCGAGACAGGGGGAACACTGAAGCTTTCTTT. The encoded protein is CASSRDRGNTEAFF.

The V gene is TRBV7-8, the J gene TRBJ2-5; unclear D gene. The V gene's germline CDR1 is SGHVS and CDR2 FQNEAQ. The V gene lost 1 base and the J gene lost 7 bases, with 13 bases spanning the gap. This CDR3 comprises 14 residues. CDR3 in amino acids: CASSLVMADGTQYF. The CDR3 DNA reads as TGTGCCAGCAGCTTAGTGATGGCGGATGGGACCCAGTACTTC.

V and J are TRBV29-1 and TRBJ1-2, with 10 bases aligning to TRBD1. The V gene's germline CDR1 is SQVTM and CDR2 ANQGSEA. The junction had 11 bases not matched to a gene; V was cut back by 6 bases and J by 4 bases. CDR3 length equals 15 residues. This CDR3 reads CSVTTGQGISYGYTF. CDR3 in DNA: TGCAGCGTCACAACGGGACAGGGGATTAGCTATGGCTACACCTTC. The variable domain in full, with the rest retrieved from reference TRBV29-1 and TRBJ1-2, is SAVISQKPSRDICQRGTSLTIQCQVDSQVTMMFWYRQQPGQSLTLIATANQGSEATYESGFVIDKFPISRPNLTFSTLTVSNMSPEDSSIYLCSVTTGQGISYGYTFGSGTRLTVV.

The chain uses TRBV2 and TRBJ2-3; D may match TRBD1 or TRBD2 (5 bases each). CDR1 SNHLY and CDR2 FYNNEI come from the germline V gene. Between the trimmed V and J ends, which lost 4 bases and 6 bases, there was a span of 11 bases. The length of the CDR3 is 13 residues. Here the CDR3 reads CASSGQGPDTQYF. The CDR3 coding sequence is TGTGCCAGCAGTGGCCAGGGACCCGATACGCAGTATTTT.

This clone was counted only a few times. The chain has TRBV2 and TRBJ2-7, with D hard to call. CDR3 size: 13 residues. Trimming took off 5 bases at V and 3 bases at J, with 11 bases between the two ends. From germline, CDR1 is SNHLY and CDR2 FYNNEI. This CDR3 reads CASSRTTLYEQYF. The CDR3 nucleotides read TGTGCCAGCAGTCGTACGACCCTCTACGAGCAGTACTTC.